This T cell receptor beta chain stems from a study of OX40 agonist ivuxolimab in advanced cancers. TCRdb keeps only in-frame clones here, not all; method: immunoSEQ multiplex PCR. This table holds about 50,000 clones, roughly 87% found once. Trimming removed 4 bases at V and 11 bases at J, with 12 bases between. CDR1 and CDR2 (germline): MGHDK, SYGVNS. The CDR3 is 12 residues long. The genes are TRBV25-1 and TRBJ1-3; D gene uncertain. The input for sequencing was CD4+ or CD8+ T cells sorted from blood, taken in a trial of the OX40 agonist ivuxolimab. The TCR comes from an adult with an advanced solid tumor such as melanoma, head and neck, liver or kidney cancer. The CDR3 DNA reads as TGTGCCAGCAGTGCCGGGGTCAACGCCATATATTTT. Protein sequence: CASSAGVNAIYF.